A single sample is the source of the 5 T cell receptor beta chains below, sequenced in a study of T cells after yellow fever vaccination. One entry per CDR3 protein, called by TCRdb with MiXCR from the 5' RACE reads. This sample has roughly 500,000 distinct CDR3 sequences; about 19% occur once, and the top ten carry roughly an eighth. The sequences come from PBMCs, collected 15 days after the yellow fever booster vaccination. Source of these receptors: a man aged 30-40 years who received the YFV17D yellow fever vaccine.

This clonotype was observed many times. This chain connects TRBV5-1 to TRBJ2-1, with TRBD2 matching over 8 bases. This CDR3 comprises 15 residues. Trimming cost V 1 base and J 5 bases; bases outside gene matches: 5. Germline V gene sequence: CDR1 SGHRS, CDR2 YFSETQ. The CDR3 region has the DNA TGCGCCAGCAGCTTGCCGGCAGCGGGAGACAATGAGCAGTTCTTC. This encodes CASSLPAAGDNEQFF.

This chain joins TRBV3-1 and TRBJ2-7, with 8 bases lining up with TRBD1. The J segment lost 5 bases and the V segment lost 3 bases, leaving 6 bases of the junction unmatched. The germline V gene has CDR1 LGHDT and CDR2 YNNKEL (reference sequence). CDR3 length equals 14 residues. The CDR3 here is CASSQDRVIHEQYF. CDR3 sequence (DNA): TGTGCCAGCAGCCAGGACAGGGTGATCCACGAGCAGTACTTC.

V usage is TRBV5-6 and J usage is TRBJ2-1; 7 bases match TRBD2. J lost 6 bases, V lost 3 bases, and 9 bases had no gene match. The germline V gene encodes CDR1 SGHDT and CDR2 YYEEEE. CDR3 length: 15 residues. CDR3 bases: TGTGCCAGCAGCTGGGGAGGGAAATTCGGCAATGAGCAGTTCTTC. Amino acid sequence: CASSWGGKFGNEQFF.

There are a few counts of this clonotype. The gene calls are TRBV5-4 and TRBJ1-1; D perhaps matches TRBD1 (5 bases). This CDR3 region has 15 residues. V was pared by 4 bases and J by 6 bases, with 19 bases between. Germline V gives CDR1 SGHNT, CDR2 YYREEE (reference sequence). The CDR3 spells CASSVTGTKGAEAFF. The CDR3 coding sequence is TGTGCCAGCAGCGTCACCGGGACTAAGGGCGCTGAAGCTTTCTTT. Drawing the rest from reference TRBV5-4 and TRBJ1-1, the complete variable domain is ETGVTQSPTHLIKTRGQQVTLRCSSQSGHNTVSWYQQALGQGPQFIFQYYREEENGRGNFPPRFSGLQFPNYSSELNVNALELDDSALYLCASSVTGTKGAEAFFGQGTRLTVV.

This chain links TRBV20-1 with TRBJ1-1; D call uncertain. The CDR3 length is 12 residues. CDR1 and CDR2 (germline): DFQATT, SNEGSKA (reference sequence). V gave up 2 bases and J gave up 3 bases, with 7 bases separating them. The CDR3 reads CSARIVHTEAFF. The DNA for the CDR3 is TGCAGTGCTAGAATAGTGCACACTGAAGCTTTCTTT.